The TCR beta chain described here comes from a study of shared clonotypes between healthy human individuals. The germline gives CDR1 SGHNT, CDR2 YYREEE (reference sequence). V was trimmed by 4 bases and J by 7 bases, leaving 17 bases between them. This CDR3 has 15 residues. An assay was performed, and its level was deep. Assay used: immunoSEQ multiplex PCR; TCRdb lists only in-frame clones, some missing. Among approximately 500,000 clones listed, about four fifths were seen once. This clone was observed once. What it recognizes is unknown. Study results and caveats: Sequencing depth was expected to affect clonotype sharing among donors.

This receptor was identified in a woman aged 40 to 49 in good health. Some clones in this sample may be carry-over from other donors' samples. The rearrangement joins TRBV5-4 to TRBJ1-4, with D maybe TRBD1 (5 bases). The specimen sequenced was PBMCs. In DNA form, the CDR3 reads TGTGCCAGCAGCGTGGACATGTTGAGGAGTGAAAAACTGTTTTTT. Its translation is CASSVDMLRSEKLFF. The complete variable domain, with remaining parts taken from reference TRBV5-4 and TRBJ1-4, reads ETGVTQSPTHLIKTRGQQVTLRCSSQSGHNTVSWYQQALGQGPQFIFQYYREEENGRGNFPPRFSGLQFPNYSSELNVNALELDDSALYLCASSVDMLRSEKLFFGSGTQLSVL.